Listed below are T cell receptor beta chains from one sample, sequenced in a study of blood T cell repertoires in COVID-19. Profiled with immunoSEQ multiplex PCR; TCRdb holds only in-frame clones, not every one. The table has about 60,000 clones, approximately 89% seen once. The specimen was peripheral blood. The source is a woman aged 55-70 years with active COVID-19. CDR3s include the opening cysteine and the closing phenylalanine or tryptophan. A D gene is named only where the DNA matches it firmly. Clone sizes are given selectively: once, few, many, or a class where the clone is expanded.

TRBV4-2	TRBJ2-7	once	TRBD1	TGTGCCAGCAGCCAAACAGGGGACTCCTACGAGCAGTACTTC	CASSQTGDSYEQYF
TRBV3-1/TRBV3-2	TRBJ2-7	NA	NA	TGTGCCAGCAGCCAAAATAGGGGTAGGGCCGAGCAGTACTTC	CASSQNRGRAEQYF
TRBV13	TRBJ1-3	once	NA	TGTGCCAGCAGCCCACGTACAGGGAGAAGTGGAAACACCATATATTTT	CASSPRTGRSGNTIYF
TRBV3-1/TRBV3-2	TRBJ1-4	NA	TRBD1	TGTGCCAGCAGCCAGGCTGGACAGGGGTTGACTAATGAAAAACTGTTTTTT	CASSQAGQGLTNEKLFF
TRBV18	TRBJ1-5	NA	TRBD1	TGTGCCAGCTCACCGACTTTCGACAGGGGTGGCAATCAGCCCCAGCATTTT	CASSPTFDRGGNQPQHF
TRBV19	TRBJ1-5	once	NA	TGTGCCAGTACGAACGAACAGGGTTCCAATCAGCCCCAGCATTTT	CASTNEQGSNQPQHF
TRBV7-2	TRBJ1-2	NA	NA	TGTGCCAGCAGCTCAAACGTTTTAGGGGGGGCGGACTATGGCTACACCTTC	CASSSNVLGGADYGYTF
TRBV4-3	TRBJ2-3	NA	TRBD1	TGCGCCAGCAGCCAAGCCCGCGACAGGGGCACAGATACGCAGTATTTT	CASSQARDRGTDTQYF
TRBV3-1/TRBV3-2	TRBJ2-5	NA	TRBD2	TGTGCCAGCAGCCGGGGGGATCTAGCGGGGTCAGAGACCCAGTACTTC	CASSRGDLAGSETQYF
TRBV7-8	TRBJ1-2	NA	TRBD1	TGTGCCAGCAGCTTGGGGACAGGGGAAGACTATGGCTACACCTTC	CASSLGTGEDYGYTF
TRBV7-9	TRBJ2-3	NA	TRBD2	TGTGCCAGCAGCCGGGGAACTAGCGGGGGAGCAGATACGCAGTATTTT	CASSRGTSGGADTQYF
TRBV18	TRBJ1-1	NA	NA	TGTGCCAGCTCACCGAACAGACAGATGGACACTGAAGCTTTCTTT	CASSPNRQMDTEAFF
TRBV12-5	TRBJ1-1	few	NA	TGTGCTAGTGGGGAGAGCTCGAACACTGAAGCTTTCTTT	CASGESSNTEAFF
TRBV12-3/TRBV12-4	TRBJ1-1	NA	TRBD1	TGTGCCAGCAGACAGGGGTCGAACACTGAAGCTTTCTTT	CASRQGSNTEAFF
TRBV9	TRBJ2-4	once	NA	TGTGCCAGCAGCGTAAGGGGGGGCCTCAAAAACATTCAGTACTTC	CASSVRGGLKNIQYF
TRBV24-1	TRBJ2-3	many	NA	TGTGCCACCAGTGATTTGCTCGCCGACACTAGCACAGATACGCAGTATTTT	CATSDLLADTSTDTQYF
TRBV5-6	TRBJ1-6	NA	NA	TGTGCCAGCAGCAATGGACAGATTTATAATTCACCCCTCCACTTT	CASSNGQIYNSPLHF
TRBV4-3	TRBJ2-1	once	NA	TGCGCCAGCAGCCAAGACCTCGGGACTCTCTACAATGAGCAGTTCTTC	CASSQDLGTLYNEQFF
TRBV6-5	TRBJ2-3	NA	NA	TGTGCCAGCAGCAGGCCCCGCACAGATACGCAGTATTTT	CASSRPRTDTQYF
TRBV7-9	TRBJ2-3	NA	TRBD2	TGTGCCAGCAGCTTGGGGACTAGCGGCACAGATACGCAGTATTTT	CASSLGTSGTDTQYF
TRBV6-6	TRBJ1-3	NA	TRBD1	TGTGCCAGCAGGGGACAGGGTGGCTACACCATATATTTT	CASRGQGGYTIYF
TRBV18	TRBJ2-1	NA	TRBD1	TGTGCCAGCTCACTCCAGGGGGTGGTAACGGAGCAGTTCTTC	CASSLQGVVTEQFF
TRBV14	TRBJ2-2	NA	NA	TGTGCCAGCAGCCATCAGGGCGCCGGGGAGCTGTTTTTT	CASSHQGAGELFF
TRBV2	TRBJ2-3	few	TRBD2	TGTGCCAGCAGTGCAATAGCGGGGTACACAGATACGCAGTATTTT	CASSAIAGYTDTQYF
TRBV5-1	TRBJ2-1	NA	TRBD2	TGCGCCAGCAGCTTGTTCAGCGGGGGGGCATCTTACAATGAGCAGTTCTTC	CASSLFSGGASYNEQFF
TRBV7-2	TRBJ2-3	few	TRBD2	TGTGCCAGCAGCCTCCGAGGTAGCGGGGGTCGGGATACGCAGTATTTT	CASSLRGSGGRDTQYF
TRBV7-2	TRBJ2-4	NA	TRBD1	TGTGCCAGCAGCTTACTTTTGACAGGGGTGGACATTCAGTACTTC	CASSLLLTGVDIQYF
TRBV19	TRBJ1-5	NA	NA	TGTGCCAGTAGTATTTGGTCGGGGGTAGACAATCAGCCCCAGCATTTT	CASSIWSGVDNQPQHF
TRBV27	TRBJ1-4	NA	NA	TGTGCCAGCGGACCAAGGGGCACCGGGACAAAGTATAATGAAAAACTGTTTTTT	CASGPRGTGTKYNEKLFF
TRBV12-1	TRBJ2-5	NA	NA	TGTGCCAGCAGCGCCCGGGTACTTTCGGAGACCCAGTACTTC	CASSARVLSETQYF
TRBV3-1/TRBV3-2	TRBJ1-2	once	TRBD1	TGTGCCAGCAGACCGGACAGGGGTTCGTTCTATGGCTACACCTTC	CASRPDRGSFYGYTF
TRBV10-1	TRBJ2-7	NA	NA	TGCGCCAGCAGTGGAACTAGGGAAGAGCAGTACTTC	CASSGTREEQYF
TRBV5-1	TRBJ2-1	once	TRBD1	TGCGCCAGCAGCTTGGCGGACAGGGTGTACAATGAGCAGTTCTTC	CASSLADRVYNEQFF
TRBV25-1	TRBJ2-2	NA	TRBD1	TGTGCCAGTTCAGGGGGCGGGGAGCTGTTTTTT	CASSGGGELFF
TRBV9	TRBJ1-5	NA	TRBD1	TGTGCCAGCAGCGTGGACAGGGGAGAACAGCCCCAGCATTTT	CASSVDRGEQPQHF
TRBV5-1	TRBJ1-1	NA	NA	TGCGCCAGCAGCTTACAGGGCCAGAACACTGAAGCTTTCTTT	CASSLQGQNTEAFF
TRBV2	TRBJ1-1	NA	NA	TGTGCCAGTCAGGGTATGACGAACACTGAAGCTTTCTTT	CASQGMTNTEAFF
TRBV20-1	TRBJ2-5	NA	NA	TGCAGTGCTTTACAACAAGAGACCCAGTACTTC	CSALQQETQYF
TRBV7-8	TRBJ2-1	NA	NA	TGTGCCAGCAGCTCACCTAGCTCCTACAATGAGCAGTTCTTC	CASSSPSSYNEQFF
TRBV5-6	TRBJ1-1	NA	NA	TGTGCCAGCAGCCCCTGGGCCAGGATGAACACTGAAGCTTTCTTT	CASSPWARMNTEAFF
TRBV7-6	TRBJ2-1	NA	NA	TGTGCCAGCAGCTTAAATCCTCGGGGTGACTACAATGAGCAGTTCTTC	CASSLNPRGDYNEQFF
TRBV19	TRBJ1-1	NA	NA	TGTGCCAGTAGTATAGGGGGGGTAGCGAACACTGAAGCTTTCTTT	CASSIGGVANTEAFF
TRBV7-3	TRBJ2-1	NA	TRBD2	TGTGCCAGCAGCTTAGCCGGACTAGCCTACAATGAGCAGTTCTTC	CASSLAGLAYNEQFF
TRBV7-8	TRBJ2-3	once	TRBD2	TGTGCCAGCAGCCCAGCGGGGGGGACTACAGATACGCAGTATTTT	CASSPAGGTTDTQYF
TRBV5-6	TRBJ2-5	NA	TRBD2	TGTGCCAGCAGCTTGAGAGCGGGGGTCCAAGAGACCCAGTACTTC	CASSLRAGVQETQYF
TRBV18	TRBJ1-4	NA	NA	TGTGCCAGCTCACCGACAGGTCCAACTAATGAAAAACTGTTTTTT	CASSPTGPTNEKLFF
TRBV5-8	TRBJ2-3	NA	TRBD2	TGTGCCAGCAGCTTGGCGGGGGGGCCTGGCGATACGCAGTATTTT	CASSLAGGPGDTQYF
TRBV2	TRBJ2-7	NA	TRBD1	TGTGCCAGCCTTTCAGGGGGCGGGGAAAGGGAGCAGTACTTC	CASLSGGGEREQYF
TRBV6-5	TRBJ2-7	NA	TRBD2	TGTGCCAGCAGTCGACTAGCGGGGGACTACGAGCAGTACTTC	CASSRLAGDYEQYF
TRBV4-1	TRBJ2-3	once	NA	TGCGCCAGCAGCCAAGTCCTGGGGGCAGGGGCAGATACGCAGTATTTT	CASSQVLGAGADTQYF
TRBV6-8	TRBJ1-4	NA	NA	TGTGCCAGCAGTTACGCCCGGACAGCTAATGAAAAACTGTTTTTT	CASSYARTANEKLFF
TRBV2	TRBJ1-5	NA	TRBD1	TGTGCCAGCAGGGGGACAGGGGGAAGGCAGCCCCAGCATTTT	CASRGTGGRQPQHF
TRBV19	TRBJ2-7	NA	NA	TGTGCCAGTAGTATAGGGCCTCTTTACGAGCAGTACTTC	CASSIGPLYEQYF
TRBV27	TRBJ1-2	NA	NA	TGTGCCAGCAGTTCGACACCGAACTATGGCTACACCTTC	CASSSTPNYGYTF
TRBV10-2	TRBJ2-7	NA	NA	TGCGCCAGCAGTGAGATTCAACTAGGAGGCCCTTGGGAGCAGTACTTC	CASSEIQLGGPWEQYF
TRBV12-5	TRBJ2-3	NA	TRBD2	TGTGCTAGTGGTTCCGGTCGCGGGGGAGTTCGGTTAGATACGCAGTATTTT	CASGSGRGGVRLDTQYF
TRBV28	TRBJ1-1	once	NA	TGTGCCAGCAGTTTGTCCGGGGGGGTCATGAACACTGAAGCTTTCTTT	CASSLSGGVMNTEAFF